This T cell receptor beta chain derives from a study of T cell repertoires in cytomegalovirus infection. At the level of the study: Public TCR beta signatures indicated both CMV infection and matching HLA type. Study results and limitations: Based on cumulative public TCR beta family frequency, carriers of CMV plus the relevant HLA were identified.

This clonotype was seen a handful of times. What it recognizes is unknown. V shed 4 bases and J shed 2 bases, with 8 bases lying between them. The length of the CDR3 is 13 residues. CDR1 and CDR2 (germline): MNHNS, SASEGT. In TCRdb, the reads were re-called with MiXCR into one record per CDR3 protein. Here the sample spans around 900,000 distinct CDR3 sequences, 25% to 40% being singletons. The chain has TRBV6-1 and TRBJ1-1; D is unclear. This sequence originates from a human donor in good health (CMV status not recorded). Some clones in this sample may be carry-over from other donors' samples. The sequences come from cultured CD8+ T cells from PBMCs, collected from culture after CMV antigen stimulation. The CDR3 bases are TGTGCCAGCAGTGCCGAACCTAACACTGAAGCTTTCTTT. It codes for CASSAEPNTEAFF.